This TCR beta chain was profiled in a study of response to subunit inactivated influenza vaccine. Whole-study findings and limits: A suggestion made by the authors is that each seasonal influenza vaccination recruits few new T cells.

The CDR3 has 15 residues. Germline trimming cut 3 bases from V and 8 bases from J; bases unmatched to any gene: 4. The germline V gene encodes CDR1 KGHSH and CDR2 LQKENI. One entry per CDR3 protein results from TCRdb running MiXCR on the RT-PCR reads. The data contain 400,000 to 650,000 distinct CDR3 sequences, 7.2% of them seen just once; the ten biggest clones take up 10% to 15%. This clonotype has more than one count but fewer than ten. Its specificity is unknown. This chain connects TRBV18 to TRBJ1-4; 12 bases fit TRBD1. Specimen: PBMCs from blood, collected less than 25 months after vaccination. This receptor was identified in a man aged 50-75 years who received an inactivated influenza vaccine. The CDR3 spells CASSPGQGAVEKLFF. DNA of the CDR3: TGTGCCAGCTCACCGGGACAGGGGGCAGTGGAAAAACTGTTTTTT.